This is a list of T cell receptor beta chains from one sample in a study of CD8+ T cells in alopecia areata. TCRdb keeps only in-frame clones here, not all; method: immunoSEQ multiplex PCR. The table has about 150,000 clones, 54% seen once. The specimen was CD8+ T cells sorted from blood, collected at week 4, from a patient treated with tofacitinib. These receptors originate from a human donor with alopecia areata. Each CDR3 is given with its conserved first and last residue. The D gene is left open where the match is weak. Size is stated for part of the rows, as once, few or many counts, or as a class when the clone is expanded.

cdr3_nt | cdr3_aa | clone_size | v_call | d_call | j_call
TGTGCCAGCAACCTCCCCCAGGGGCCCCAGCATTTT | CASNLPQGPQHF | few | TRBV6-5 | - | TRBJ1-5
TGTGCCAGCAAGGGAACCGGTCATGAACCCCAGCATTTT | CASKGTGHEPQHF | - | TRBV2 | - | TRBJ1-5
TGTGCCAGCAGACCTGGGACAGCCCCCAAAAACATTCAGTACTTC | CASRPGTAPKNIQYF | once | TRBV6-5 | TRBD1 | TRBJ2-4
TGTGCCAGCAGCTCCCGGGTAGCGGGGGACCGGAGCTCCTACGAGCAGTACTTC | CASSSRVAGDRSSYEQYF | - | TRBV13 | TRBD2 | TRBJ2-7
TGTGCCAGCAGTCCATCCAGCGGGGAGAGCAATCAGCCCCAGCATTTT | CASSPSSGESNQPQHF | - | TRBV27 | - | TRBJ1-5
TGCAGCGTTGGACTAGCGGGGGGTCCCTACAATGAGCAGTTCTTC | CSVGLAGGPYNEQFF | - | TRBV29-1 | TRBD2 | TRBJ2-1
TGTGCCTGGGGCCGCAGGGAGGGCACTGAAGCTTTCTTT | CAWGRREGTEAFF | few | TRBV30 | - | TRBJ1-1
TGTGCCAGCAGTGAATGGGATGTGATGGGAGATACGCAGTATTTT | CASSEWDVMGDTQYF | once | TRBV25-1 | - | TRBJ2-3
TGTGCCAGCAGTCTGGGCGCAGAACTGTTTTTT | CASSLGAELFF | once | TRBV25-1 | - | TRBJ1-4
TGCGCCAGCAGCTTCGCGGGTAACCAAGAGACCCAGTACTTC | CASSFAGNQETQYF | - | TRBV5-1 | - | TRBJ2-5
TGTGCCAGTAGTATACCCGGAGCTGACGTTGGCTACACCTTC | CASSIPGADVGYTF | few | TRBV19 | - | TRBJ1-2
TGTGCCAGCAGCGTAGATCGCAGGGGATACAACTATGGCTACACCTTC | CASSVDRRGYNYGYTF | - | TRBV9 | - | TRBJ1-2
TGTGCCAGCAGTTACGACGGGAATGAGCAGTTCTTC | CASSYDGNEQFF | - | TRBV6-5 | - | TRBJ2-1
TGTGCCAGCAGCCTATTAGCGGGGGGGACCTACAATGAGCAGCTCTTC | CASSLLAGGTYNEQLF | - | TRBV13 | TRBD2 | TRBJ2-1
TGTGCCAGTAGGACTCCTGGGGCCAACGTCCTGACTTTC | CASRTPGANVLTF | few | TRBV6-1 | - | TRBJ2-6
TGTGCCAGCAGCTTAGCGCAGTCTGTTGAAGCTTTCTTT | CASSLAQSVEAFF | once | TRBV7-9 | - | TRBJ1-1
TGTGCCTGGAGCCAAGACAGTTTCCCTCAAGAGACCCAGTACTTC | CAWSQDSFPQETQYF | - | TRBV30 | - | TRBJ2-5
TGTGCCAGCAGCTCGAACACCTTGGATACGCAGTATTTT | CASSSNTLDTQYF | once | TRBV7-3 | - | TRBJ2-3
TGTGCCAGCAGCGACGTCGGACCGAACGAGCAGTACTTC | CASSDVGPNEQYF | once | TRBV13 | - | TRBJ2-7
TGTGCCAGCAGCGCCAACCTAGCGGGGGCGAACACCGGGGAGCTGTTTTTT | CASSANLAGANTGELFF | - | TRBV9 | TRBD2 | TRBJ2-2
TGTGCCAGCAGCTTGCTGACCGACGGTAGCACAGATACGCAGTATTTT | CASSLLTDGSTDTQYF | once | TRBV5-6 | - | TRBJ2-3
TGCAGCGTTGAACCAGGGACCGGGGAGCTGTTTTTT | CSVEPGTGELFF | few | TRBV29-1 | - | TRBJ2-2
TGTGCCAGCACCGACCTCGGCCACGAGCAGTACTTC | CASTDLGHEQYF | - | TRBV5-6 | - | TRBJ2-7
TGTGCCAGCAGCGACACAGGGTTCGGCACTGAAGCTTTCTTT | CASSDTGFGTEAFF | - | TRBV5-4 | - | TRBJ1-1
TGCAGCGTTGAGGGGGGACTTGAAGCTTTCTTT | CSVEGGLEAFF | few | TRBV29-1 | - | TRBJ1-1
TGCAGCCTCGGACAGGGAAGGAGCACAGATACGCAGTATTTT | CSLGQGRSTDTQYF | few | TRBV29-1 | TRBD1 | TRBJ2-3
TGTGCCAGTAGTATGGGGGGCCCCTACGAGCAGTACTTC | CASSMGGPYEQYF | few | TRBV19 | - | TRBJ2-7
TGTGCCAGCAGCCAAACTAGCGGACACAATCAGCAGTTCTTC | CASSQTSGHNQQFF | - | TRBV7-6 | TRBD2 | TRBJ2-1
TGTGCCAGCAGCTTAGCTGTACGGACAGCTGAAGCTTTCTTT | CASSLAVRTAEAFF | - | TRBV7-9 | - | TRBJ1-1
TGTGCCTGGACATACGGAGCAACCCAAGAGACCCAGTACTTC | CAWTYGATQETQYF | - | TRBV30 | - | TRBJ2-5
TGTGCCAGCAGCACCGGGACAGGGGGCTACGAGCAGTACTTC | CASSTGTGGYEQYF | - | TRBV27 | TRBD1 | TRBJ2-7
TGTGCCAGCAGTTTATTTGGGGGCCTCTTTACCGGGGAGCTGTTTTTT | CASSLFGGLFTGELFF | few | TRBV27 | - | TRBJ2-2
TGTGCCAGCAGCTCCCCTATTTCCAATGAGCAGTTCTTC | CASSSPISNEQFF | - | TRBV13 | - | TRBJ2-1
TGTGCCTGGACAGACCTCCTGCCTGGCTACACCTTC | CAWTDLLPGYTF | - | TRBV30 | - | TRBJ1-2
TGCAGCGTCGCCGACGGACCTGGTGGCTACACCTTC | CSVADGPGGYTF | - | TRBV29-1 | - | TRBJ1-2
TGCAGCGTTGAAGAGGCCAGACAGGGGGCCAGCTCCTACGAGCAGTACTTC | CSVEEARQGASSYEQYF | few | TRBV29-1 | TRBD1 | TRBJ2-7
TGTGCCAGTAGTCCAGGACTGGGCGGCGAGCAGTACTTC | CASSPGLGGEQYF | once | TRBV19 | - | TRBJ2-7